The subject of this entry is one T cell receptor beta chain. This record belongs to a study of control samples from healthy donors and cancer patients. Some clones are missing from TCRdb's copy, which holds only in-frame ones; the method was immunoSEQ multiplex PCR. The profile shows about 130,000 clones, 85% to 95% of them singletons. The CDR3 runs to 12 residues. From germline, CDR1 is KGHSH and CDR2 LQKENI. V was shortened by 8 bases and J by 4 bases, with 9 bases between the two germline ends. The chain recombines TRBV18 with TRBJ2-1; weak D call: TRBD2 (5 bases). Material: PBMCs. The TCR comes from a man in his fifties with head and neck cancer. CDR3: CASGGDYNEQFF. In DNA, the CDR3 is TGTGCCAGCGGAGGCGATTACAATGAGCAGTTCTTC.